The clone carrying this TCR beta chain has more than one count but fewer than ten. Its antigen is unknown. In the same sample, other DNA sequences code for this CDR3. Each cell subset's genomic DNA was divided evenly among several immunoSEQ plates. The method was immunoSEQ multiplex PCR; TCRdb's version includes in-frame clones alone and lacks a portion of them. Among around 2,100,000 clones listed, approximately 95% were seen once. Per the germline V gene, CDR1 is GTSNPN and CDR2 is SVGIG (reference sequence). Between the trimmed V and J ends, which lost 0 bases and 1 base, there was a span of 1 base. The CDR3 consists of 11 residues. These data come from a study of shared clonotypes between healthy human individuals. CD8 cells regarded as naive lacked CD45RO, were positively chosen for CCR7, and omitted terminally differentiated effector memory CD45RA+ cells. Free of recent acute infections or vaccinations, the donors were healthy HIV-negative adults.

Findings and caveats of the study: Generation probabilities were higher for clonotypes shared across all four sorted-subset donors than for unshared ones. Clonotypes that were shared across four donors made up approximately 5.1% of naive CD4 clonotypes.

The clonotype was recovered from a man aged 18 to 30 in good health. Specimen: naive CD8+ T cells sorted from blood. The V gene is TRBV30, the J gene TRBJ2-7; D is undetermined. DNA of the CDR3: TGTGCCTGGAGTGTATCCTACGAGCAGTACTTC. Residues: CAWSVSYEQYF.